Each of the 2 T cell receptor beta chains below was sequenced from the same sample in a study of T cells in Graves' hyperthyroidism and ophthalmopathy. TCR beta CDR3 regions were amplified from RNA. The HTBI primer set served for first-round RT-PCR of the TCR CDR3. TCRdb used MiXCR to reprocess the multiplex PCR reads, holding one entry per CDR3 protein. The top ten clones hold 28% of a sample with fewer than 250,000 distinct CDR3 sequences, less than 20% of them seen once. Sequencing used blood. These receptors all stem from a woman under 30 with Graves' ophthalmopathy.

This clonotype was found many times. The V and J genes are TRBV19 and TRBJ1-2, with D tentatively TRBD1 (6 bases). Germline V gives CDR1 LNHDA, CDR2 SQIVND (reference sequence). The CDR3 runs 16 residues. The V gene lost 3 bases and the J gene lost 4 bases, with 18 bases spanning the gap. The CDR3: CASSITPVQGSYGYTF. Written as DNA, the CDR3 is TGTGCCAGTAGTATTACTCCAGTCCAGGGGAGCTATGGCTACACCTTC. The variable domain in full, completed from reference TRBV19 and TRBJ1-2, reads DGGITQSPKYLFRKEGQNVTLSCEQNLNHDAMYWYRQDPGQGLRLIYYSQIVNDFQKGDIAEGYSVSREKKESFPLTVTSAQKNPTAFYLCASSITPVQGSYGYTFGSGTRLTVV.

The sample holds many counts of this clonotype. J is TRBJ2-2 and V is TRBV28; 8 nucleotides match TRBD1. The CDR3 runs 13 residues. The V gene's germline CDR1 is MDHEN and CDR2 SYDVKM. CDR3 nucleotide sequence: TGTGCTACAGGGGGTCCGAACACCGGGGAGCTGTTTTTT. Protein sequence: CATGGPNTGELFF.